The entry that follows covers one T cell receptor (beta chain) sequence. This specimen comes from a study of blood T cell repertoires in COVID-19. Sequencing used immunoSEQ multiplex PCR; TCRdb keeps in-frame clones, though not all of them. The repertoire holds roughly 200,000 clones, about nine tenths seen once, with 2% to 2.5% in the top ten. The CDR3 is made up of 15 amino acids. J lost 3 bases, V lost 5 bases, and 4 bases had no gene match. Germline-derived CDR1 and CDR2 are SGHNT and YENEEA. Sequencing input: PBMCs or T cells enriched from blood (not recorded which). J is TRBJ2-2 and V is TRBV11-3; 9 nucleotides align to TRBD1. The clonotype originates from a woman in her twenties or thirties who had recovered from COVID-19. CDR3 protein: CASSPRDRDTGELFF. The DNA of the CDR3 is TGTGCCAGCAGCCCCCGGGACAGGGACACCGGGGAGCTGTTTTTT.